A single sample is the source of the 32 T cell receptor beta chains below, sequenced in a study of T cell changes during pregnancy in multiple sclerosis. TCRdb's copy holds only in-frame clones and misses some; the assay was immunoSEQ multiplex PCR. The sample contains around 20,000 clones, roughly nine tenths of which appear only once. Sequencing was performed on CD8+ T cells from peripheral blood mononuclear cells, taken in the second trimester of pregnancy. These receptors were taken from a female donor in good health, enrolled as a control in a pregnancy study.

V usage is TRBV27 and J usage is TRBJ2-7; D uncertain. Germline V gene data show CDR1 as MNHEY and CDR2 as SMNVEV (reference sequence). This CDR3 spans 13 amino acids. V was shortened by 4 bases and J by 1 base, with 8 bases between the two germline ends. CDR3 region: CASSWQSSYEQYF. CDR3 coding DNA: TGTGCCAGCAGTTGGCAGTCGTCCTACGAGCAGTACTTC.

This rearrangement joins TRBV28 to TRBJ2-1, with a weak D call TRBD1 (5 bases). Germline V lookup: CDR1 MDHEN, CDR2 SYDVKM. CDR3 length: 16 amino acids. V shed 4 bases and J shed 4 bases, with 17 bases lying between them. CDR3 loop: CASSSRTLNYYNEQFF. DNA of the CDR3: TGTGCCAGCAGTTCCAGGACATTAAACTATTACAATGAGCAGTTCTTC.

V is TRBV7-2 and J is TRBJ2-1, with 11 bases that match TRBD2. The CDR3 sequence is 15 residues long. V trimming: 6 bases; J trimming: 5 bases; junction bases outside the gene matches: 6. The germline gives CDR1 SGHTA, CDR2 FQGNSA. Here the CDR3 reads CASSLTSGSHNEQFF. The DNA for the CDR3 is TGTGCCAGCAGTTTAACTAGCGGGAGCCACAATGAGCAGTTCTTC.

The gene calls are TRBV12-2 and TRBJ1-2; no DNA check was done on the table's D call, TRBD1. TRBV12-2 is designated a pseudogene. The CDR3 covers 17 residues. In DNA, the CDR3 is TGTGCAAGTCGCCTCGGGACAGGGCCCGCCGGGAACTATGGCTACACCTTC. It translates to CASRLGTGPAGNYGYTF.

This chain links TRBV6-5 with TRBJ2-7; 14 bases agree with TRBD2. The V and J ends lost 8 bases and 3 bases, in that order; junction bases with no gene match: 3. This CDR3 contains 14 residues. Germline-derived CDR1 and CDR2 are MNHEY and SVGAGI. The CDR3, as DNA: TGTGCCAGCGGGACTAGCGGGGGAAACTACGAGCAGTACTTC. This sequence encodes CASGTSGGNYEQYF.

The chain has TRBV27 and TRBJ1-5, with D uncertain. V lost 6 bases and J lost 7, with 16 bases in between. CDR1 is MNHEY and CDR2 is SMNVEV in the germline V gene (reference sequence). This CDR3 comprises 14 residues. The CDR3 nucleotides are TGTGCCAGCAGGCCTGGCAGAGGCTTCCAGCCCCAGCATTTT. It codes for CASRPGRGFQPQHF.

The rearrangement joins TRBV30 to TRBJ2-5; 10 bases agree with TRBD1. The CDR3 sequence is 15 residues long. Germline assignment: CDR1 GTSNPN and CDR2 SVGIG (reference sequence). Trimming removed 1 base from V and 5 bases from J; junction bases left unmatched: 7. This CDR3 is CAWSADRGHLETQYF. DNA of the CDR3: TGTGCCTGGAGTGCCGACAGGGGGCACTTGGAGACCCAGTACTTC.

Comment on this clone: The junction does not match germline at one end; this may be a read error. CDR3 DNA sequence: TGTGCCAGCTCACCGGGAGGGCCCGTGTTTTGTTTT. Encoded protein: CASSPGGPVFCF. The chain uses TRBV18 and TRBJ1-3; no firm D call. CDR3 length: 12 residues. The germline V gene encodes CDR1 KGHSH and CDR2 LQKENI.

In this sample, this clone turned up once. The chain links TRBV6-6 to TRBJ2-2; perhaps TRBD1 as D (6 bases). Germline loops: CDR1 MNHNY, CDR2 SVGAGI (reference sequence). The length of the CDR3 is 14 residues. The germline V and J ends were trimmed by 7 bases and 4 bases, with 13 bases remaining between them. DNA for the CDR3: TGTGCCAGCACCCCAGGGGCAGGCACCGGGGAGCTGTTTTTT. Amino acids: CASTPGAGTGELFF.

The chain is built from TRBV4-1 and TRBJ2-7, with 11 bases that match TRBD2. There are 17 residues in the CDR3. The junction had 10 bases not matched to a gene; V was cut back by 3 bases and J by 3 bases. CDR1 MGHRA and CDR2 YSYEKL come from the germline V gene. The CDR3 DNA sequence: TGCGCCAGCAGCCACCCGACTAGCGGGAAAAATTACTACGAGCAGTACTTC. Translated: CASSHPTSGKNYYEQYF.

CDR3 region: CASSPTGWTEAFF. The CDR3 region has the DNA TGTGCCAGCAGTCCTACAGGGTGGACTGAAGCTTTCTTT. The V call is TRBV6-5, the J call TRBJ1-1, with a possible D match to TRBD1 (6 bases). V was cut by 5 bases and J by 5 bases, with 12 bases left in between. The CDR3 totals 13 residues. Germline CDR1 is MNHEY and CDR2 is SVGAGI.

This clone came up once. The chain carries TRBV7-9 and TRBJ1-1; no clear D gene. Between the trimmed V and J ends, which lost 2 bases and 5 bases, there was a span of 15 bases. This CDR3 region has 15 residues. The germline CDR1 and CDR2 sequences are SEHNR and FQNEAQ (reference sequence). The CDR3 is CASSLWTGLRTEAFF. The CDR3 region has the DNA TGTGCCAGCAGCTTATGGACTGGTCTTAGAACTGAAGCTTTCTTT.

Here the CDR3 DNA reads TGTGCCAGCTCCCCCGGTTCGTCGTTACTAGCCTACGAGCAGTACTTC. Translated: CASSPGSSLLAYEQYF. The gene calls are TRBV11-1 and TRBJ2-7; tentatively, D is TRBD2 (5 bases). Germline V lookup: CDR1 SGHAT, CDR2 FQDESV (reference sequence). Trimming took off 8 bases at V and 2 bases at J, with 22 bases between the two ends. The CDR3 consists of 16 residues. Filled out from reference TRBV11-1 and TRBJ2-7, the complete variable domain reads EAEVAQSPRYKITEKSQAVAFWCDPISGHATLYWYRQILGQGPELLVQFQDESVVDDSQLPKDRFSAERLKGVDSTLKIQPAELGDSAMYLCASSPGSSLLAYEQYFGPGTRLTVT.

This chain links TRBV7-8 with TRBJ1-2; D not certain. The CDR3 extends over 14 amino acids. Trimming left V 0 bases short and J 2 bases short, with 7 bases between. The germline CDR1 and CDR2 sequences are SGHVS and FQNEAQ. CDR3 protein: CASSLAEANYGYTF. In nucleotides, the CDR3 is TGTGCCAGCAGCTTAGCGGAGGCCAACTATGGCTACACCTTC.

This clone appeared a single time. The chain employs TRBV15 and TRBJ2-5; TRBD1 aligns across 8 bases. J gave up 9 bases and V 5 bases, and 11 bases lay outside the gene matches. The CDR3 sequence is 14 residues long. Germline-derived CDR1 and CDR2 are LNHNV and YYDKDF (reference sequence). Written as DNA, the CDR3 is TGTGCCACCAGCGGTCAGGACAGGGTGGCGGCCCAGTACTTC. Amino acid sequence: CATSGQDRVAAQYF.

V and J are TRBV19 and TRBJ1-5; 7 bases are shared with TRBD1. Germline lookup yields CDR1 LNHDA and CDR2 SQIVND (reference sequence). CDR3 length: 16 residues. V shed 5 bases and J 3 bases; nucleotides not matched to a gene: 10. CDR3: CASSARTGRFNQPQHF. DNA of the CDR3: TGTGCCAGTAGTGCCCGGACAGGCCGCTTCAATCAGCCCCAGCATTTT.

CDR3 DNA sequence: TGTGCCAGCAGCCAAGAGTTCAGGGCGTATGGCTACACCTTC. It specifies CASSQEFRAYGYTF. This chain uses TRBV14 with TRBJ1-2, with a tentative D call TRBD1 (5 bases). Germline CDR1 and CDR2: SGHDN and FVKESK. The V gene lost 0 bases and the J gene lost 5 bases, with 10 bases spanning the gap. This CDR3 has 14 residues.

This clone was seen a single time. V is TRBV27 and J is TRBJ2-7; D is ambiguous. CDR3 size: 11 residues. Trimming took off 6 bases at V and 0 bases at J, with 3 bases between the two ends. In germline, CDR1 is MNHEY, CDR2 SMNVEV (reference sequence). The DNA for the CDR3 is TGTGCCAGCAGCTCCTCCTACGAGCAGTACTTC. Translated: CASSSSYEQYF.

The chain links TRBV18 to TRBJ2-5; 10 bases line up with TRBD1. Germline CDR1 and CDR2: KGHSH and LQKENI. V lost 4 bases, J lost 5 bases, and 13 bases stayed unmatched. The CDR3 is made up of 17 amino acids. For the CDR3, the DNA is TGTGCCAGCTCACATACCGGCGGCGGACAGGGGGGCGAGACCCAGTACTTC. Residues: CASSHTGGGQGGETQYF.

Concerning this clone itself: One end of the junction is discordant with germline, which a read error may explain. V gene TRBV7-7 combines with J gene TRBJ2-1; D not resolved. The CDR3 loop spans 15 amino acids. Germline V gene data show CDR1 as SSHAT and CDR2 as FNYEAQ (reference sequence). The CDR3, as DNA: TGTGCTAGCAGCACTGACACTTCCTCCTACAATGAGCAGTTCTTC. Translating it yields CASSTDTSSYNEQFF.

This clone was seen once. The chain employs TRBV6-6 and TRBJ2-1; 10 positions agree with TRBD2. Germline CDR1 MNHNY, CDR2 SVGAGI (reference sequence). Germline trimming cut 6 bases from V and 6 bases from J; bases unmatched to any gene: 8. This CDR3 spans 15 amino acids. The CDR3 spells CASSQVAGGSNEQFF. The CDR3 bases are TGTGCCAGCAGCCAAGTAGCGGGGGGCTCCAATGAGCAGTTCTTC.

The chain combines TRBV6-4 with TRBJ2-3; 9 bases match TRBD2. The ends lost 0 bases at V and 5 bases at J; junction bases unmatched: 9. Germline V gene sequence: CDR1 MRHNA, CDR2 SNTAGT. This CDR3 contains 17 residues. CDR3 coding DNA: TGTGCCAGCAGTGACTCTGGGTCTAGCGGGGCGGGAGATACGCAGTATTTT. It specifies CASSDSGSSGAGDTQYF.

The genes are TRBV6-5 and TRBJ2-1; 8 bases are a match to TRBD1. There are 12 residues in the CDR3. The germline V gene has CDR1 MNHEY and CDR2 SVGAGI. J was trimmed by 8 bases and V by 6 bases; bases with no gene match: 3. The CDR3: CASSPTGDEQFF. CDR3 nucleotide sequence: TGTGCCAGCAGCCCGACAGGGGATGAGCAGTTCTTC.

The chain joins TRBV21-1 to TRBJ2-3; TRBD2, the table's D call, was not compared with the DNA. TRBV21-1 is an annotated pseudogene. There are 18 residues in the CDR3. CDR3 protein: CASSKVGTSGMQGDTQYF. For the CDR3, the DNA is TGTGCCAGCAGCAAAGTGGGGACTAGCGGGATGCAAGGAGATACGCAGTATTTT.

This clone has a single count. The chain carries TRBV13 and TRBJ1-1, with D maybe TRBD1 (5 bases). Germline values: CDR1 PRHDT, CDR2 FYEKMQ (reference sequence). The germline V and J ends were trimmed by 1 base and 2 bases, with 11 bases remaining between them. The CDR3 spans 15 residues. CDR3 sequence reads: CASSLDRTFNTEAFF. CDR3 DNA: TGTGCCAGCAGCTTAGACCGGACATTTAACACTGAAGCTTTCTTT.

The chain couples TRBV4-1 to TRBJ1-1; no clear D gene. Germline assignment: CDR1 MGHRA and CDR2 YSYEKL. CDR3 length: 12 residues. Trimming took 2 bases from V and 8 from J, leaving 9 bases between them. The CDR3 DNA is TGCGCCAGCAGCCAACTAGGGAGAGAAGCTTTCTTT. It codes for CASSQLGREAFF.

The chain uses TRBV28 and TRBJ2-6; D gene unclear. Germline V lookup: CDR1 MDHEN, CDR2 SYDVKM. CDR3 size: 15 residues. The germline V and J ends were trimmed by 6 bases and 1 base, with 10 bases remaining between them. The CDR3 nucleotides read TGTGCCAGCAGCCCTAAACTATCTGGGGCCAACGTCCTGACTTTC. Its translation: CASSPKLSGANVLTF.

The chain combines TRBV7-9 with TRBJ2-7; D might be TRBD1 (6 bases). Trimming took 5 bases from V and 6 from J, leaving 20 bases between them. Per germline, CDR1 SEHNR and CDR2 FQNEAQ (reference sequence). The CDR3 contains 15 residues. The CDR3 DNA follows: TGTGCCAGCAGCCTAGGGCTTTCCAGGGGTCCCGAGCAGTACTTC. It yields the protein CASSLGLSRGPEQYF.

The chain recombines TRBV27 with TRBJ1-5, with D possibly TRBD1 on 5 matching bases. Germline lookup yields CDR1 MNHEY and CDR2 SMNVEV (reference sequence). Between the trimmed V and J ends, which lost 5 bases and 3 bases, there was a span of 11 bases. The CDR3 contains 14 residues. The CDR3 loop is CASSARGNNQPQHF. The DNA of the CDR3 is TGTGCCAGCAGTGCGCGGGGGAACAATCAGCCCCAGCATTTT.

This clone has a single count. The V gene is TRBV30, the J gene TRBJ2-1; no reliable D call. The germline CDR1 and CDR2 sequences are GTSNPN and SVGIG (reference sequence). Trimming removed 4 bases from V and 7 bases from J, with 20 bases in between. The CDR3 has 15 amino acids. The CDR3 is CAWTPSLRDINEQFF. Here the CDR3 DNA reads TGTGCCTGGACCCCCAGCCTCCGAGACATTAATGAGCAGTTCTTC.

J is TRBJ1-1 and V is TRBV2; maybe TRBD1 (5 bases). This CDR3 has 13 amino acids. Trimming cost V 4 bases and J 0 bases, with 6 bases left between them. Germline values: CDR1 SNHLY, CDR2 FYNNEI. The CDR3 coding sequence is TGTGCCAGCAGTGTAGGGGTGAACACTGAAGCTTTCTTT. Protein product: CASSVGVNTEAFF.

The genes are TRBV5-5 and TRBJ1-3; 8 nucleotides align to TRBD1. The CDR3 runs 15 residues. CDR1 and CDR2 from the germline V gene are SGHKS and YYEKEE (reference sequence). The V and J ends lost 6 bases and 1 base, in that order; junction bases with no gene match: 6. In nucleotides, the CDR3 is TGTGCCAGCACCACAACAGGGGGGTCTGGAAACACCATATATTTT. This codes for CASTTTGGSGNTIYF.